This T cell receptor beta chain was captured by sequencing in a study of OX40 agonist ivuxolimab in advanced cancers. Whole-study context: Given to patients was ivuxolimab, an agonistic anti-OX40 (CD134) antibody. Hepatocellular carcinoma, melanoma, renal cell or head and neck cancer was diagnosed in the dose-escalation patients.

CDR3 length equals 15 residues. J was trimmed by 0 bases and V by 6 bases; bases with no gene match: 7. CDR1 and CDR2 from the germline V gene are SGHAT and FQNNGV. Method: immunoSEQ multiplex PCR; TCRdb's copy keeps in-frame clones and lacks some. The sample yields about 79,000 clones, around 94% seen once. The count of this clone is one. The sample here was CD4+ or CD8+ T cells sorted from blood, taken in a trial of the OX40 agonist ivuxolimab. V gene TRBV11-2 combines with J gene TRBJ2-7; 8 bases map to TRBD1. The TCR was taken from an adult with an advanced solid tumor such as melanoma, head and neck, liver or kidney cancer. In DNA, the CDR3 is TGTGCCAGCAGGGACAGGGACCCAAGCTCCTACGAGCAGTACTTC. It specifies CASRDRDPSSYEQYF.